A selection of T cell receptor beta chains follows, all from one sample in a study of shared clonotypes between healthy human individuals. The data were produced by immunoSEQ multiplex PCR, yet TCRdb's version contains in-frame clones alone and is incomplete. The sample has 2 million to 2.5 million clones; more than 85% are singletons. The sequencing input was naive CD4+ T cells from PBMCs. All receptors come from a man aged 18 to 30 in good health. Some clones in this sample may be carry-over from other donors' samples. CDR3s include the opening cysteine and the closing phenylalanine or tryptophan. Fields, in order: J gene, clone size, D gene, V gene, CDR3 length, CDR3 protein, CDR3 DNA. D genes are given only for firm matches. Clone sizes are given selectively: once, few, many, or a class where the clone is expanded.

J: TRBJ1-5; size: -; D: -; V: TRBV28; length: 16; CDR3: CASRPFRGNSNQPQHF; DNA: TGTGCCAGCAGGCCCTTCAGGGGCAATAGCAATCAGCCCCAGCATTTT
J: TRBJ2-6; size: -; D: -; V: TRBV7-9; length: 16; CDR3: CASSHFQGSGANVLTF; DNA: TGTGCCAGCAGCCACTTCCAGGGATCCGGGGCCAACGTCCTGACTTTC
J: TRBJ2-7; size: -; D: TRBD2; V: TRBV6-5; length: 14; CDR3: CASKVAGGEYEQYF; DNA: TGTGCCAGCAAGGTGGCGGGAGGTGAATACGAGCAGTACTTC
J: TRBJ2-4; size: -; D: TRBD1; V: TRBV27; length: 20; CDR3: CASSLDRASAPTTWENIQYF; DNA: TGTGCCAGCAGCCTGGACAGGGCGAGCGCGCCCACAACCTGGGAGAACATTCAGTACTTC
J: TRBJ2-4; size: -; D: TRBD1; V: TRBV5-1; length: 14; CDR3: CASSPQGAGNIQYF; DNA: TGCGCCAGCAGTCCTCAGGGGGCCGGTAACATTCAGTACTTC
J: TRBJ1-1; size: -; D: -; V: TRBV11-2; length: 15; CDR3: CASSPYGQLNTEAFF; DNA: TGTGCCAGCAGCCCGTATGGACAGCTGAACACTGAAGCTTTCTTT
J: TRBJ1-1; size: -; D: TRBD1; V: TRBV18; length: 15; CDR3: CASSPRTGKDTEAFF; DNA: TGTGCCAGCTCACCTCGGACAGGGAAGGACACTGAAGCTTTCTTT
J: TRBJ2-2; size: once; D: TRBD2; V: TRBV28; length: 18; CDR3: CASSLSLRTSGYTGELFF; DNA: TGTGCCAGCAGTTTATCACTGCGGACTAGCGGCTACACCGGGGAGCTGTTTTTT
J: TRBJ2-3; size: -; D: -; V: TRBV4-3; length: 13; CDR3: CASSPTDSDTQYF; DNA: TGCGCCAGCAGCCCCACGGACAGTGATACGCAGTATTTT
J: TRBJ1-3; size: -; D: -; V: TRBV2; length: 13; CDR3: CAGSGGVGNTIYF; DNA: TGTGCCGGTTCAGGCGGGGTCGGAAACACCATATATTTT
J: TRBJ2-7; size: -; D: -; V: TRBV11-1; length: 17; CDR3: CASSLAQGVQRRGEQYF; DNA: TGTGCCAGCAGCTTAGCCCAAGGGGTACAGCGTCGCGGGGAGCAGTACTTC
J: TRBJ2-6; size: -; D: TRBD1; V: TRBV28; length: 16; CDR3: CATGTGALSGANVLTF; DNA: TGTGCCACCGGGACAGGGGCCCTCTCTGGGGCCAACGTCCTGACTTTC
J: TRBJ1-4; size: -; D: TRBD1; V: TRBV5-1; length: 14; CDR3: CASSLQGSREKLFF; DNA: TGCGCCAGCAGCTTACAGGGGTCTCGGGAAAAACTGTTTTTT
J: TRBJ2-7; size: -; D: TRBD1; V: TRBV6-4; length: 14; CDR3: CASSDRGHPYEQYF; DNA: TGTGCCAGCAGTGACAGGGGGCACCCCTACGAGCAGTACTTC
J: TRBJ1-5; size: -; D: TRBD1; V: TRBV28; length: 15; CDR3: CASTDPGQGNQPQHF; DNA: TGTGCCAGCACCGATCCGGGACAGGGCAATCAGCCCCAGCATTTT
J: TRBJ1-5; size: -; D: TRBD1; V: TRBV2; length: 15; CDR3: CASSEEGGRNQPQHF; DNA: TGTGCCAGCAGTGAAGAAGGGGGCCGCAATCAGCCCCAGCATTTT
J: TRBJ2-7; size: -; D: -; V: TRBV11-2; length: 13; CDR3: CASSLDRVDEQYF; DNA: TGTGCCAGCAGCTTAGATAGGGTTGACGAGCAGTACTTC
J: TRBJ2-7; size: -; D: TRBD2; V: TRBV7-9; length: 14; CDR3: CASGASGSTGEQYF; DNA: TGTGCCAGCGGCGCTAGCGGGAGTACGGGAGAGCAGTACTTC